A selection of T cell receptor beta chains follows, all from one sample in a study of OX40 agonist ivuxolimab in advanced cancers. Using immunoSEQ multiplex PCR, the repertoire was profiled, and TCRdb retains in-frame clones only, with some absent. The data contain about 49,000 clones, roughly 94% of them singletons. Sequenced material: CD4+ or CD8+ T cells sorted from blood, taken in a trial of the OX40 agonist ivuxolimab. Receptor source: an adult with an advanced solid tumor such as melanoma, head and neck, liver or kidney cancer. The CDR3 runs from the conserved cysteine through the conserved F or W. A D gene is named only where the DNA matches it firmly. Size is stated for part of the rows, as once, few or many counts, or as a class when the clone is expanded.

TRBD1 | TRBJ2-7 | NA | TRBV7-6 | CASSPSQGAGGWDEQYF | TGTGCCAGCAGCCCTTCCCAAGGAGCAGGGGGTTGGGACGAGCAGTACTTC
TRBD2 | TRBJ2-7 | NA | TRBV10-3 | CAISGGTSGVYEQYF | TGTGCCATCAGTGGTGGGACTAGCGGAGTCTACGAGCAGTACTTC
TRBD1 | TRBJ2-7 | once | TRBV19 | CASSLWTGSYEQYF | TGTGCCAGTAGTCTTTGGACAGGCTCCTACGAGCAGTACTTC
NA | TRBJ2-7 | once | TRBV27 | CASTPRGSYEQYF | TGTGCCAGCACCCCTCGAGGCTCCTACGAGCAGTACTTC
TRBD2 | TRBJ2-3 | NA | TRBV2 | CASRASGRWTDTQYF | TGTGCCAGCAGGGCTAGCGGGAGATGGACTGATACGCAGTATTTT
NA | TRBJ2-7 | NA | TRBV5-4 | CASSSKAYEQYF | TGTGCCAGCAGCTCCAAGGCCTACGAGCAGTACTTC
TRBD1 | TRBJ2-6 | NA | TRBV7-9 | CASRSGQVYNVLTF | TGTGCCAGCAGATCGGGACAGGTTTACAACGTCCTGACTTTC
NA | TRBJ1-5 | NA | TRBV7-9 | CASSGTQDPASNQPQHF | TGTGCCAGCAGCGGAACGCAGGACCCGGCGAGCAATCAGCCCCAGCATTTT
NA | TRBJ2-1 | few | TRBV13 | CASSLAGALNEQFF | TGTGCCAGCAGCTTAGCGGGAGCCTTGAATGAGCAGTTCTTC
TRBD1 | TRBJ2-7 | NA | TRBV27 | CASSLAGGYEQYF | TGTGCCAGCAGTTTAGCAGGGGGCTACGAGCAGTACTTC
NA | TRBJ2-3 | NA | TRBV2 | CASMVGDTQYF | TGTGCCAGCATGGTCGGCGATACGCAGTATTTT
NA | TRBJ1-2 | NA | TRBV19 | CASSIDLMDGYTF | TGTGCCAGTAGTATAGATCTAATGGATGGCTACACCTTC
TRBD1 | TRBJ2-5 | NA | TRBV7-2 | CASSLVGTAKETQYF | TGTGCCAGCAGCTTAGTGGGGACAGCGAAAGAGACCCAGTACTTC
NA | TRBJ2-7 | NA | TRBV7-9 | CASSFRDRPYEQYF | TGTGCCAGCAGCTTCAGAGACAGGCCTTACGAGCAGTACTTC
NA | TRBJ2-1 | NA | TRBV29-1 | CSVAGESGVDEQFF | TGCAGCGTTGCCGGGGAGTCGGGAGTTGATGAGCAGTTCTTC
NA | TRBJ2-1 | NA | TRBV5-1 | CASSSPWGEYNEQFF | TGCGCCAGCAGCTCCCCCTGGGGGGAGTACAATGAGCAGTTCTTC
NA | TRBJ2-7 | NA | TRBV27 | CASRGRVSYEQYF | TGTGCCAGTAGAGGGCGGGTCTCCTACGAGCAGTACTTC
NA | TRBJ1-3 | NA | TRBV7-9 | CAVRGANTIYF | TGTGCCGTTCGAGGGGCGAACACCATATATTTT
NA | TRBJ2-7 | NA | TRBV7-3 | CASSPRPARYEQYF | TGTGCCAGCAGCCCGAGGCCTGCCCGCTACGAGCAGTACTTC
NA | TRBJ2-7 | NA | TRBV28 | CASSFHEYQGYEQYF | TGTGCCAGCAGTTTCCACGAGTACCAGGGATACGAGCAGTACTTC
NA | TRBJ1-3 | NA | TRBV11-3 | CASSLTGFSGNTIYF | TGTGCCAGCAGCTTGACAGGTTTCTCTGGAAACACCATATATTTT
TRBD2 | TRBJ2-5 | NA | TRBV27 | CASRIAGGEETQYF | TGTGCCAGCAGAATAGCGGGAGGGGAGGAGACCCAGTACTTC
NA | TRBJ1-3 | NA | TRBV5-4 | CASSFFGGNTIYF | TGTGCCAGCAGCTTTTTTGGTGGAAACACCATATATTTT
NA | TRBJ2-5 | NA | TRBV7-9 | CASSLAGSARARRTQYF | TGTGCCAGCAGCTTAGCGGGGTCAGCGAGGGCACGGCGGACCCAGTACTTC
NA | TRBJ1-1 | NA | TRBV7-2 | CASSLWGGENTEAFF | TGTGCCAGCAGCTTATGGGGGGGCGAAAACACTGAAGCTTTCTTT
NA | TRBJ2-5 | NA | TRBV7-3 | CASSQGYRNQETQYF | TGTGCCAGCAGTCAAGGATACAGGAACCAAGAGACCCAGTACTTC
NA | TRBJ2-7 | NA | TRBV7-9 | CASSFGGRDIYEQYF | TGTGCCAGCAGCTTTGGAGGGAGAGATATTTACGAGCAGTACTTC
NA | TRBJ1-5 | NA | TRBV7-6 | CASSSSLLGSNQPQHF | TGTGCCAGCAGCTCCTCCCTCCTAGGTAGCAATCAGCCCCAGCATTTT
NA | TRBJ1-1 | NA | TRBV7-9 | CASSSGEGVNTEAFF | TGTGCCAGCAGCTCCGGTGAGGGGGTGAACACTGAAGCTTTCTTT
TRBD2 | TRBJ2-4 | NA | TRBV7-9 | CASSLTLGREETKNIQYF | TGTGCCAGCAGCTTAACACTTGGGCGGGAGGAGACCAAAAACATTCAGTACTTC
NA | TRBJ2-3 | NA | TRBV5-4 | CASSLSTGTDTQYF | TGTGCCAGCAGCTTGTCGACAGGCACAGATACGCAGTATTTT
NA | TRBJ1-1 | NA | TRBV12-5 | CASGLGSINTEAFF | TGTGCTAGTGGTTTGGGCTCTATAAACACTGAAGCTTTCTTT
NA | TRBJ1-3 | NA | TRBV7-9 | CASSLATGLVGNTIYF | TGTGCCAGCAGCTTAGCGACGGGGCTCGTTGGAAACACCATATATTTT
NA | TRBJ2-5 | NA | TRBV7-9 | CASSGGTDQETQYF | TGTGCCAGCAGCGGGGGGACGGATCAAGAGACCCAGTACTTC
NA | TRBJ2-5 | NA | TRBV9 | CARSGEGGETQYF | TGTGCCCGCAGCGGGGAAGGGGGGGAGACCCAGTACTTC
NA | TRBJ2-1 | NA | TRBV9 | CASSTGTVNEQFF | TGTGCCAGCAGCACCGGGACCGTCAATGAGCAGTTCTTC
NA | TRBJ2-7 | once | TRBV28 | CASSFRGTNFYEQYF | TGTGCCAGCAGTTTCCGCGGGACAAACTTCTACGAGCAGTACTTC
NA | TRBJ2-1 | NA | TRBV19 | CASSIVSSYEQFF | TGTGCCAGTAGTATAGTCAGTTCCTATGAGCAGTTCTTC
TRBD2 | TRBJ2-1 | NA | TRBV30 | CAWTAGSSSYNEQFF | TGTGCCTGGACAGCGGGGTCGAGCTCCTACAATGAGCAGTTCTTC
TRBD2 | TRBJ2-3 | NA | TRBV2 | CASLATSGSVDTQYF | TGTGCCAGCCTGGCTACTAGCGGGAGTGTAGATACGCAGTATTTT